These 25 T cell receptor beta chains came from one sample sequenced in a study of cytomegalovirus exposure and HLA in healthy donors. With 60 Vbeta and 13 Jbeta primers, the PCR was carried out. Assay: immunoSEQ multiplex PCR; the TCRdb copy retains only in-frame clones and omits some. The sample yields under 200,000 clones, approximately 12% seen once. Specimen: PBMCs. These receptors were collected from a man aged 45-60 years in good health and CMV-seropositive.

This clone showed up just a few times. The genes are TRBV19 and TRBJ2-3; possibly TRBD1 for D (5 bases). The length of the CDR3 is 13 residues. Looked up from germline, CDR1 is LNHDA and CDR2 is SQIVND (reference sequence). Between the trimmed V and J ends, which lost 4 bases and 3 bases, there was a span of 8 bases. This CDR3 reads CASSTGLTDTQYF. CDR3 coding DNA: TGTGCCAGTAGTACAGGGCTAACAGATACGCAGTATTTT.

This clone has just a few counts. V is TRBV4-1 and J is TRBJ1-6; 8 bases agree with TRBD1. With V trimmed by 0 bases and J by 7 bases, 11 bases remained unmatched. The CDR3 contains 18 residues. The germline V gene has CDR1 MGHRA and CDR2 YSYEKL. The CDR3 spells CASSQDRQGANGNSPLHF. The DNA for the CDR3 is TGCGCCAGCAGCCAAGATAGGCAGGGGGCGAATGGGAATTCACCCCTCCACTTT.

This clone was observed a few times. V is TRBV9 and J is TRBJ2-7; no clear D. Trimming left V 0 bases short and J 2 bases short, with 12 bases between. This CDR3 has 15 residues. Germline V CDR1 and CDR2: SGDLS, YYNGEE. The CDR3 sequence: CASSVASAATYEQYF. CDR3 DNA: TGTGCCAGCAGCGTAGCTTCAGCAGCGACCTACGAGCAGTACTTC.

This clone showed up just a few times. CDR3 sequence: CASMRDWSYGYTF. The CDR3 coding sequence is TGTGCCAGCATGAGGGATTGGAGCTATGGCTACACCTTC. The V and J genes are TRBV2 and TRBJ1-2; the D is unclear. Trimming pared 7 bases from V and 4 bases from J, leaving 13 bases between. The CDR3 contains 13 residues. Germline CDR1 and CDR2: SNHLY and FYNNEI.

V and J are TRBV5-1 and TRBJ2-1; TRBD2 matches at 9 bases. V was pared by 3 bases and J by 5 bases, with 9 bases of the junction left unmatched. Per the germline V gene, CDR1 is SGHRS and CDR2 is YFSETQ. This CDR3 has 16 amino acids. CDR3 in amino acids: CASSSGGSGGHNEQFF. The DNA for the CDR3 is TGCGCCAGCAGCTCCGGGGGTAGCGGGGGTCACAATGAGCAGTTCTTC.

J is TRBJ2-7 and V is TRBV30; TRBD1 aligns across 10 bases. This CDR3 has 16 residues. Losses at the gene ends were 5 bases for V and 7 bases for J; bases not matched to a gene: 17. The germline gives CDR1 GTSNPN, CDR2 SVGIG (reference sequence). The CDR3 DNA reads TGTGCCTGGCTTCTAGATATCCCGGGACAGGGGAGGGAGCAGTACTTC. It codes for CAWLLDIPGQGREQYF.

The chain uses TRBV29-1 and TRBJ2-3, with 9 bases aligning to TRBD2. Trimming cost V 8 bases and J 5 bases; bases outside gene matches: 17. Per germline, CDR1 SQVTM and CDR2 ANQGSEA. The CDR3 runs to 16 residues. This CDR3 reads CSHHRGSGGFGDTQYF. The CDR3 coding sequence is TGCAGCCACCATCGGGGGAGCGGGGGGTTTGGAGATACGCAGTATTTT.

This clone was counted between two and nine times. The chain joins TRBV29-1 to TRBJ1-1, with a tentative D call TRBD1 (6 bases). This CDR3 comprises 15 residues. Germline V gene lookup returns CDR1 SQVTM and CDR2 ANQGSEA. Trimming left V 0 bases short and J 1 base short, with 12 bases between. The CDR3 DNA reads as TGCAGCGTTGAAGATATGGGACATTCGAACACTGAAGCTTTCTTT. It yields the protein CSVEDMGHSNTEAFF.

This clone was observed a handful of times. The chain links TRBV11-2 to TRBJ2-5, with 7 bases that match TRBD2. Germline CDR1 reads SGHAT; CDR2 reads FQNNGV. With V trimmed by 1 base and J by 4 bases, 3 bases remained unmatched. The CDR3 has 14 amino acids. CDR3 loop: CASSLVSGRETQYF. The CDR3 DNA follows: TGTGCCAGCAGCTTAGTTAGCGGGCGAGAGACCCAGTACTTC.

The chain carries TRBV6-5 and TRBJ2-7; TRBD1 might be the D (7 bases). Germline CDR1 reads MNHEY; CDR2 reads SVGAGI. This CDR3 spans 14 amino acids. Trimming stripped 2 bases from V and 7 bases from J, with 15 bases between. DNA for the CDR3: TGTGCCAGCAGTTACCAGGGGGGCGCGGGGGAGCAGTACTTC. It encodes CASSYQGGAGEQYF.

This clone was detected a few times. The chain recombines TRBV18 with TRBJ1-1, with 8 bases fitting TRBD1. Germline-derived CDR1 and CDR2 are KGHSH and LQKENI. The CDR3 runs 13 residues. Trimming cost V 3 bases and J 7 bases; bases outside gene matches: 4. The CDR3 DNA reads TGTGCCAGCTCACCGATGACAGGGGATGAAGCTTTCTTT. It translates to CASSPMTGDEAFF.

The chain uses TRBV13 and TRBJ2-5, with no clear D. V lost 0 bases to trimming and J lost 3 bases, with 8 bases between them. The germline V gene encodes CDR1 PRHDT and CDR2 FYEKMQ (reference sequence). This CDR3 region has 14 residues. For the CDR3, the DNA is TGTGCCAGCAGCTTAGGTTTGAGGAAAGAGACCCAGTACTTC. It yields the protein CASSLGLRKETQYF.

This clone was observed a handful of times. The rearrangement joins TRBV5-6 to TRBJ1-4, with 7 bases fitting TRBD1. The germline V gene has CDR1 SGHDT and CDR2 YYEEEE. The CDR3 sequence is 15 residues long. The V gene end was trimmed by 0 bases and the J gene end by 6 bases; junction bases not matched to a gene: 5. CDR3 sequence reads: CASSLEAGGYEKLFF. Written as DNA, the CDR3 is TGTGCCAGCAGCTTGGAGGCAGGGGGGTATGAAAAACTGTTTTTT.

This chain joins TRBV27 and TRBJ1-5, with unresolved D. The V end lost 0 bases, the J end lost 7 bases, and 10 bases lay between the germline ends. CDR3 size: 14 residues. Germline loops: CDR1 MNHEY, CDR2 SMNVEV (reference sequence). The CDR3: CASSLSQVRQPQHF. As DNA, the CDR3 is TGTGCCAGCAGTTTATCCCAGGTCCGGCAGCCCCAGCATTTT.

There are a few counts of this clone. The chain is built from TRBV6-4 and TRBJ2-4, with D perhaps TRBD2 (5 bases). CDR1 and CDR2 (germline): MRHNA, SNTAGT. The V gene lost 3 bases and the J gene lost 7 bases, with 16 bases spanning the gap. The CDR3 extends over 15 amino acids. CDR3 loop: CASSEGAGAGNIQYF. The CDR3 DNA follows: TGTGCCAGCAGTGAGGGAGCCGGTGCCGGGAACATTCAGTACTTC.

The chain uses TRBV5-6 and TRBJ2-6; D is ambiguous. CDR3 size: 13 residues. The germline V gene encodes CDR1 SGHDT and CDR2 YYEEEE. Trimming cost V 2 bases and J 11 bases, with 11 bases left between them. The CDR3 loop is CASSFELPHVLTF. The CDR3 DNA reads as TGTGCCAGCAGCTTTGAACTTCCCCACGTCCTGACTTTC.

V is TRBV30 and J is TRBJ1-6, with D maybe TRBD1 (5 bases). Germline values: CDR1 GTSNPN, CDR2 SVGIG (reference sequence). With 5 bases removed from V and 5 bases from J, the gap between germline ends came to 10 bases. The CDR3 is made up of 13 amino acids. For the CDR3, the DNA is TGTGCCTGGCAGGGTCACGATAATTCACCCCTCCACTTT. Its translation is CAWQGHDNSPLHF.

The chain joins TRBV2 to TRBJ2-2, with D tentatively TRBD1 (6 bases). V was cut by 6 bases and J by 4 bases, with 15 bases left in between. Germline V gene lookup returns CDR1 SNHLY and CDR2 FYNNEI. The CDR3 runs to 15 residues. The CDR3 coding sequence is TGTGCCAGCAGCGGTGACAGGTCGCTCACCGGGGAGCTGTTTTTT. Its translation is CASSGDRSLTGELFF.

The table lists this clone with a few counts. The rearrangement uses TRBV4-2 and TRBJ1-5; D is possibly TRBD1 (6 bases). CDR3 size: 17 residues. Trimming removed 1 base from V and 5 bases from J, with 18 bases in between. The germline gives CDR1 LGHNA, CDR2 YNFKEQ. In DNA form, the CDR3 reads TGTGCCAGCAGCCAAGGGCAGGGAGGGGGGTCATATCAGCCCCAGCATTTT. Translated, it gives CASSQGQGGGSYQPQHF.

This clone was seen a handful of times. V and J are TRBV5-1 and TRBJ2-2, with D maybe TRBD1 (5 bases). Germline V gene data show CDR1 as SGHRS and CDR2 as YFSETQ. There are 12 residues in the CDR3. V was pared by 4 bases and J by 10 bases, with 11 bases between. In DNA, the CDR3 is TGCGCCAGCAGCGGGGCTCTGGAGGAGCTGTTTTTT. Encoded protein: CASSGALEELFF.

The rearrangement uses TRBV19 and TRBJ1-1, with 7 positions matching TRBD1. Germline CDR1 and CDR2: LNHDA and SQIVND (reference sequence). V was pared by 1 base and J by 5 bases, with 13 bases of the junction left unmatched. This CDR3 comprises 17 residues. This CDR3 is CASSIVQNRQGRTEAFF. In DNA, the CDR3 is TGTGCCAGTAGTATAGTCCAAAACCGACAGGGACGGACTGAAGCTTTCTTT.

This clone has just a few counts. The chain uses TRBV30 and TRBJ1-1; D may be TRBD1 (5 bases). V dropped 4 bases and J dropped 1 base, with 16 bases sitting between them. The CDR3 covers 15 residues. Germline values: CDR1 GTSNPN, CDR2 SVGIG (reference sequence). As DNA, the CDR3 is TGTGCCTGGACCTCCTGGGGAGGGGCGAACACTGAAGCTTTCTTT. This codes for CAWTSWGGANTEAFF.

V and J are TRBV30 and TRBJ1-6; D remains ambiguous. With 5 bases removed from V and 13 bases from J, the gap between germline ends came to 21 bases. The CDR3 is 14 residues long. The germline CDR1 and CDR2 sequences are GTSNPN and SVGIG (reference sequence). Here the CDR3 DNA reads TGTGCCTGGGCCCCCCGGGATCCGAGGGATCCCCTCCACTTT. Amino acid sequence: CAWAPRDPRDPLHF.

This clone was observed a handful of times. The J gene is TRBJ1-2, the V gene TRBV4-3, with 9 nucleotides matching TRBD1. CDR3 length: 14 amino acids. V lost 4 bases to trimming and J lost 6 bases; unmatched junction nucleotides: 6. Germline assignment: CDR1 LGHNA and CDR2 YSLEER. The DNA for the CDR3 is TGCGCCAGCAGCCTTCTACAGGGGGCAGATGGCTACACCTTC. Translated, it gives CASSLLQGADGYTF.

V gene TRBV7-9 combines with J gene TRBJ1-5; TRBD1 is a possible D gene (6 bases). Germline lookup yields CDR1 SEHNR and CDR2 FQNEAQ (reference sequence). There are 16 residues in the CDR3. With 2 bases removed from V and 7 bases from J, the gap between germline ends came to 18 bases. CDR3 nucleotide sequence: TGTGCCAGCAGCTTATGGGCAGGGGAAAGGGGACAGCCCCAGCATTTT. It translates to CASSLWAGERGQPQHF.